Sequencing of this T cell receptor beta chain was carried out in a study of early T cells in non-severe SARS-CoV-2 infection (dated by TCRdb to the early 2020s). Concerning the study at large: Bulk RNA from unsorted whole blood was used for TCR sequencing, so alpha and beta chains could not be paired.

This clonotype was seen a few times. Its antigen is not yet known. It has no much larger one-base neighbor in the sample; base qualities were not kept. Preparation of the library involved 5' RACE. Sequencing used a NextSeq 500. The TCR library protocol attached unique molecular identifiers to individual cDNA molecules to correct for sequencing error and PCR bias. Both TCR alpha and beta chains were sequenced, and tight co-correlation was observed between alpha and beta sequence abundances in each sample. As for the original processing: Decombinator V4 was used to annotate TCR sequences for V gene, J gene and CDR3. Expanded TCRs were defined as changing significantly between any two time points under a Poisson model with p below 0.0001. TCR abundances were normalised to the total number of TCRs sequenced per sample and were expressed as counts per million. MAIT TCRs were defined by TRAV1-2 paired with TRAJ12, TRAJ20 or TRAJ33, and iNKT TCRs by TRAV10 paired with TRAJ18. VDJdb, accessed 1 November 2021, was searched for CMV, EBV and SARS-CoV-2 annotated TCRs, excluding TCRs annotated for multiple antigens. The public reads were run again by TCRdb, first through fastp at Q25 and then through MiXCR, and only productive beta chains were kept. Entries that share a CDR3 protein sequence are merged under the most common genes and DNA. None of the V and J calls come from the authors' own analysis; TCRdb made them. The sample table contains some 98,000 distinct CDR3 sequences; only one count was recorded for roughly 9.6% of them. The ten top clones hold roughly 5% of the sample.

Study-level results and caveats: VDJdb matching was skewed toward anti-spike CD8 responses, so virus-specific expansions were likely underestimated and private and CD4 specificities were missed.

V is reduced by 1 base and J by 1 base, leaving a spacing of 7 bases between them. The CDR3 has 14 amino acids, counting the end cysteine and phenylalanine. Only the CDR3 part of the read is kept: 42 bases, read in frame from the first base. From the germline V gene (reference sequence), CDR1 is SEHNR and CDR2 is FQNEAQ. A case-control design nested within a healthcare worker cohort in London, UK, was used, with weekly nasopharyngeal swab PCR tests and blood sampling performed. Healthcare workers were enrolled in the week of the UK lockdown, from 23 to 31 March 2020, and were followed every week for up to roughly 16 weeks.

The sequencing input was whole blood. Rearrangement joined TRBV7-9 to TRBJ2-5; tentative D gene TRBD1, with 6 bases matching. This receptor was identified in an adult who was a healthcare worker with PCR-confirmed SARS-CoV-2 infection or an uninfected control (not recorded which). The sequence in DNA is TGTGCCAGCAGCTTAGGGACAGCCCAAGAGACCCAGTACTTC. It encodes CASSLGTAQETQYF.